The 24 T cell receptor beta chains listed next were all sequenced from one sample in a study of blood T cells in healthy people across ages. A second PCR of roughly 6 to 12 cycles used a sample-barcoded 5' primer and a J-beta primer mix. TCRdb reprocessed the 5' RACE reads with MiXCR, giving one entry per CDR3 protein. The table has about 620,000 distinct CDR3 sequences, 40% to 65% seen once. The sample was blood. These receptors came from a woman of 80 years or more in good health.

The chain recombines TRBV28 with TRBJ1-6; unclear D gene. V lost 4 bases and J lost 6, with 10 bases in between. The CDR3 is 14 residues long. Looked up from germline, CDR1 is MDHEN and CDR2 is SYDVKM. The CDR3 reads CASSYLDGNSPLHF. DNA for the CDR3: TGTGCCAGCAGTTACCTGGACGGTAATTCACCCCTCCACTTT.

The chain is built from TRBV18 and TRBJ2-1; 12 bases match TRBD2. The V gene end was trimmed by 6 bases and the J gene end by 10 bases; junction bases not matched to a gene: 4. The CDR3 runs to 13 residues. Germline lookup yields CDR1 KGHSH and CDR2 LQKENI. The DNA of the CDR3 is TGTGCCAGCTCCGGGACTAGCGGGTTAGAGCAGTTCTTC. It specifies CASSGTSGLEQFF.

Of note for this clonotype: A clone one base away is much larger, so this may be a read error. The CDR3 loop is CASSPLAGGPINEQYF. For the CDR3, the DNA is TGTGCCAGCAGTCCACTAGCGGGAGGGCCTATAAATGAGCAGTACTTC. The chain recombines TRBV12-3 or TRBV12-4 with TRBJ2-7; TRBD2 matches at 13 bases. CDR3 length equals 16 residues. V was pared by 5 bases and J by 7 bases, with 11 bases of the junction left unmatched.

This clonotype was detected only a few times. This chain links TRBV10-3 with TRBJ2-2; D call uncertain. Between the trimmed V and J ends, which lost 2 bases and 6 bases, there was a span of 4 bases. Germline CDR1 reads ENHRY; CDR2 reads SYGVKD. This CDR3 contains 12 residues. As DNA, the CDR3 is TGTGCCATCAGTGAGCGCCCCGGGGAGCTGTTTTTT. As protein: CAISERPGELFF.

V usage is TRBV6-4 and J usage is TRBJ2-2; 8 positions agree with TRBD1. This CDR3 spans 14 amino acids. CDR1 MRHNA and CDR2 SNTAGT come from the germline V gene. The V segment lost 5 bases and the J segment 3 bases; nucleotides outside the gene matches: 2. CDR3: CASSPGQDTGELFF. CDR3 sequence (DNA): TGTGCCAGCAGTCCGGGACAGGACACCGGGGAGCTGTTTTTT.

The chain combines TRBV12-3 or TRBV12-4 with TRBJ2-4, with D perhaps being TRBD1 or TRBD2 (6 bases each). V gave up 6 bases and J gave up 15 bases, with 15 bases separating them. This CDR3 has 11 residues. The CDR3 nucleotides are TGTGCCAGCAGCATCGGGGGCGTTGCGTACTTC. Translating it yields CASSIGGVAYF.

The V call is TRBV19, the J call TRBJ2-3; D may be TRBD1 or TRBD2 (6 bases each). The CDR3 consists of 15 residues. Germline V gene data show CDR1 as LNHDA and CDR2 as SQIVND (reference sequence). V lost 6 bases, J lost 4 bases, and 17 bases lay in between. The CDR3 bases are TGTGCCAGTAGGAGAGGCCGGGGGCGATCAGATACGCAGTATTTT. This codes for CASRRGRGRSDTQYF.

This clonotype appeared a few times. This chain joins TRBV7-3 and TRBJ2-2; D is ambiguous. CDR1 is SGHTA, CDR2 FQGTGA, per germline. The CDR3 has 13 residues. Trimming left V 2 bases short and J 5 bases short, with 6 bases between. CDR3 DNA: TGTGCCAGCAGCTTATTGGCGACCGGGGAGCTGTTTTTT. Its protein is CASSLLATGELFF.

The rearrangement uses TRBV29-1 and TRBJ2-4, with 9 bases lining up with TRBD1. The ends lost 5 bases at V and 13 bases at J; junction bases unmatched: 15. CDR3 length equals 14 residues. CDR1 and CDR2 (germline): SQVTM, ANQGSEA. CDR3 nucleotides: TGCAGCGTTACCGCGGGACAGGGTTCGTGGGAGCAGTACTTC. The encoded protein is CSVTAGQGSWEQYF.

The J gene is TRBJ1-2, the V gene TRBV14, with 8 bases identical to TRBD1. Losses at the gene ends were 1 base for V and 0 bases for J; bases not matched to a gene: 7. This CDR3 contains 17 residues. Germline loops: CDR1 SGHDN, CDR2 FVKESK. The CDR3 nucleotides are TGTGCCAGCAGCCAAGTAACAGGGGGGTCGCCTAACTATGGCTACACCTTC. It specifies CASSQVTGGSPNYGYTF.

The CDR3 here is CASRKGVSYEQYF. CDR3 DNA: TGTGCCAGCAGAAAGGGGGTATCCTACGAGCAGTACTTC. V is TRBV6-2 or TRBV6-3 and J is TRBJ2-7; D might be TRBD1 (6 bases). This CDR3 spans 13 amino acids. CDR1 is MNHEY and CDR2 is SVGEGT in the germline V gene. The V end lost 6 bases, the J end lost 1 base, and 10 bases lay between the germline ends.

The sample holds many counts of this clonotype. This chain uses TRBV2 with TRBJ2-7; TRBD1 is a possible D gene (6 bases). Trimming removed 4 bases from V and 4 bases from J, with 14 bases in between. CDR3 length equals 14 residues. The germline CDR1 and CDR2 sequences are SNHLY and FYNNEI. In DNA, the CDR3 is TGTGCCAGCAGTGCGGCAAGGGGGTTGTACGAGCAGTACTTC. Amino acids: CASSAARGLYEQYF.

With regard to this clonotype: A read error may be the cause here, since a much bigger clone is one base away. V gene TRBV27 combines with J gene TRBJ2-1, with no clear D. This CDR3 contains 14 residues. In germline, CDR1 is MNHEY, CDR2 SMNVEV (reference sequence). This chain's CDR3 is CAGSLWPEYNEQFF. The CDR3 region has the DNA TGTGCCGGCAGTTTATGGCCCGAATACAATGAGCAGTTCTTC.

V is TRBV27 and J is TRBJ1-5, with TRBD1 matching over 7 bases. The CDR3 has 14 residues. The germline V gene encodes CDR1 MNHEY and CDR2 SMNVEV (reference sequence). J gave up 3 bases and V 6 bases, and 5 bases lay outside the gene matches. The CDR3 bases are TGTGCCAGCAGATCGGGACAGTTCAATCAGCCCCAGCATTTT. Translation gives CASRSGQFNQPQHF.

Remarks on this clonotype: A much more abundant neighbour one base away suggests this may be a read error. The V and J genes are TRBV10-3 and TRBJ2-7; D unresolved. CDR3 length: 16 residues. From germline, CDR1 is ENHRY and CDR2 SYGVKD. The CDR3 loop is CAISESYGVSSYEQNF. CDR3 nucleotides: TGTGCCATCAGTGAGTCTTATGGGGTTAGCTCCTACGAGCAGAACTTC.

CDR3: CASSSRTVAMNTEAFF. Written as DNA, the CDR3 is TGCGCCAGCAGCTCGCGGACAGTAGCCATGAACACTGAAGCTTTCTTT. The chain employs TRBV5-1 and TRBJ1-1; D may be TRBD1 (6 bases). V lost 3 bases and J 0 bases, leaving 15 bases between the germline ends. From germline, CDR1 is SGHRS and CDR2 YFSETQ. CDR3 length: 16 residues. The entire variable domain, with the rest obtained from reference TRBV5-1 and TRBJ1-1, is as follows: KAGVTQTPRYLIKTRGQQVTLSCSPISGHRSVSWYQQTPGQGLQFLFEYFSETQRNKGNFPGRFSGRQFSNSRSEMNVSTLELGDSALYLCASSSRTVAMNTEAFFGQGTRLTVV.

This clonotype has a count of ten or more. The rearrangement uses TRBV12-3 or TRBV12-4 and TRBJ2-3; 10 bases agree with TRBD2. With V trimmed by 5 bases and J by 9 bases, 2 bases remained unmatched. The CDR3 runs 12 residues. The CDR3 bases are TGTGCCAGCAGTCAGACTAGCGGGACGCAGTATTTT. Its protein product is CASSQTSGTQYF.

This clonotype has at least ten counts. The chain recombines TRBV28 with TRBJ1-6; 11 bases line up with TRBD1. V shed 6 bases, J shed 1 base, and the junction held 5 bases outside the gene matches. Germline V gives CDR1 MDHEN, CDR2 SYDVKM. The CDR3 is made up of 17 amino acids. CDR3 bases: TGTGCCAGCAGCCGGGACAGGGGGGGATCCTATAATTCACCCCTCCACTTT. Its translation: CASSRDRGGSYNSPLHF.

The chain carries TRBV12-3 or TRBV12-4 and TRBJ2-1, with TRBD2 identical over 8 bases. The CDR3 runs 14 residues. Trimming removed 4 bases from V and 6 bases from J; junction bases left unmatched: 5. This CDR3 reads CASSSGTSSNEQFF. The CDR3 bases are TGTGCCAGCAGTTCCGGGACTAGTTCCAATGAGCAGTTCTTC.

This sequence joins TRBV12-3 or TRBV12-4 and TRBJ2-3; TRBD1 might be the D (6 bases). The CDR3 is made up of 16 amino acids. Trimming removed 6 bases from V and 3 bases from J, with 19 bases in between. The CDR3 sequence is CASSPGQRVRTDTQYF. Here the CDR3 DNA reads TGTGCCAGCAGCCCCGGACAGAGAGTGAGAACAGATACGCAGTATTTT.

This clonotype was picked up a small number of times. The chain has TRBV7-3 and TRBJ2-1; D may match TRBD1 or TRBD2 (5 bases each). Trimming removed 8 bases from V and 5 bases from J, with 16 bases in between. In germline, CDR1 is SGHTA, CDR2 FQGTGA. The CDR3 contains 14 residues. The CDR3 sequence: CASRGPPINNEQFF. CDR3 in DNA: TGTGCCAGCCGGGGACCGCCTATTAACAATGAGCAGTTCTTC. Looking up the rest from reference TRBV7-3 and TRBJ2-1 gives the full variable domain: GAGVSQTPSNKVTEKGKYVELRCDPISGHTALYWYRQSLGQGPEFLIYFQGTGAADDSGLPNDRFFAVRPEGSVSTLKIQRTERGDSAVYLCASRGPPINNEQFFGPGTRLTVL.

This clonotype was recorded only once. This chain joins TRBV10-3 and TRBJ2-1; D gene unclear. Trimming cost V 6 bases and J 10 bases, with 13 bases left between them. CDR3 length: 12 residues. Germline V lookup: CDR1 ENHRY, CDR2 SYGVKD. CDR3 sequence reads: CAISQDGPEQFF. CDR3 nucleotide sequence: TGTGCCATCAGCCAGGACGGTCCAGAGCAGTTCTTC.

The chain employs TRBV3-1 and TRBJ1-5; 7 bases map to TRBD1. Germline CDR1 is LGHDT and CDR2 is YNNKEL (reference sequence). J gave up 6 bases and V 0 bases, and 5 bases lay outside the gene matches. CDR3 length: 15 amino acids. In DNA, the CDR3 is TGTGCCAGCAGCCAAGACGGTTCAGGGGGTCAGCCCCAGCATTTT. Amino acids: CASSQDGSGGQPQHF. Full variable domain (remainder filled in from reference TRBV3-1 and TRBJ1-5): DTAVSQTPKYLVTQMGNDKSIKCEQNLGHDTMYWYKQDSKKFLKIMFSYNNKELIINETVPNRFSPKSPDKAHLNLHINSLELGDSAVYFCASSQDGSGGQPQHFGDGTRLSIL.

The chain recombines TRBV12-3 or TRBV12-4 with TRBJ2-5; possibly TRBD1 for D (6 bases). V was trimmed by 5 bases and J by 11 bases, leaving 21 bases between them. This CDR3 contains 14 residues. CDR3 in DNA: TGTGCCAGCAGTCACCAGGGGACCGGCGGGCAGCAGTACTTC. It yields the protein CASSHQGTGGQQYF.